This entry lists 22 T cell receptor beta chains sequenced from one sample in a study of radiation and T cells in renal cell carcinoma. Only in-frame clones appear in the TCRdb table, and some are missing; sequencing was by immunoSEQ multiplex PCR. There are 150,000 or so clones in the sample; over 75% occur only once, and more than 10% lies in the top ten. Time point in this sample: baseline pretreatment blood. Sample treatment: 15 Gy SBRT to primary tumor, nephrectomy 4 weeks later. Sequenced here: blood, sampled from a patient whose treatment included radiotherapy and nephrectomy. These receptors all stem from a woman in her fifties or sixties with renal cell carcinoma.

This clone was recorded a few times. The chain has TRBV7-2 and TRBJ2-2; 8 bases are a match to TRBD1. Looked up from germline, CDR1 is SGHTA and CDR2 is FQGNSA. J gave up 4 bases and V 3 bases, and 1 base lay outside the gene matches. This CDR3 contains 14 residues. Here the CDR3 DNA reads TGTGCCAGCAGCTTCACAGGGGGCACCGGGGAGCTGTTTTTT. This codes for CASSFTGGTGELFF.

The chain joins TRBV9 to TRBJ1-1, with D maybe TRBD1 (5 bases). This CDR3 region has 13 residues. V was clipped by 2 bases and J by 5 bases, with 10 bases between them. Germline V gene data show CDR1 as SGDLS and CDR2 as YYNGEE. CDR3 coding DNA: TGTGCCAGCAGCGTGGGATGGGGGACTGAAGCTTTCTTT. As protein: CASSVGWGTEAFF.

The chain is built from TRBV19 and TRBJ1-2; 8 nucleotides align to TRBD1. V gave up 3 bases and J gave up 4 bases; unmatched junction bases: 7. The CDR3 loop spans 15 amino acids. The germline V gene has CDR1 LNHDA and CDR2 SQIVND (reference sequence). The CDR3 protein is CASSIQGANSYGYTF. CDR3 nucleotides: TGTGCCAGTAGTATTCAGGGGGCGAATAGCTATGGCTACACCTTC.

This chain links TRBV7-2 with TRBJ1-2, with D possibly TRBD1 on 5 matching bases. The V gene's germline CDR1 is SGHTA and CDR2 FQGNSA. This CDR3 is 16 amino acids long. V lost 5 bases, J lost 0 bases, and 16 bases lay in between. CDR3 sequence reads: CASSLGGERANYGYTF. In DNA, the CDR3 is TGTGCCAGCAGCCTGGGGGGGGAACGAGCTAACTATGGCTACACCTTC.

The V gene is TRBV11-2, the J gene TRBJ1-4; D is perhaps TRBD1 (5 bases). The germline V and J ends were trimmed by 4 bases and 3 bases, with 15 bases remaining between them. The CDR3 is made up of 16 amino acids. The germline CDR1 and CDR2 sequences are SGHAT and FQNNGV. This CDR3 reads CASSSLGGSPNEKLFF. DNA for the CDR3: TGTGCCAGCAGCTCATTGGGGGGGAGTCCTAATGAAAAACTGTTTTTT.

V and J are TRBV7-2 and TRBJ1-1, with 7 bases aligning to TRBD1. J gave up 7 bases and V 4 bases, and 9 bases lay outside the gene matches. Per the germline V gene, CDR1 is SGHTA and CDR2 is FQGNSA. CDR3 length equals 14 residues. CDR3 sequence: CASSSRTGLNEAFF. The CDR3 DNA reads as TGTGCCAGCAGCTCCCGGACAGGCTTGAATGAAGCTTTCTTT.

The V call is TRBV19, the J call TRBJ2-5; D remains ambiguous. Germline V gene sequence: CDR1 LNHDA, CDR2 SQIVND (reference sequence). V gave up 3 bases and J gave up 4 bases, with 9 bases separating them. The CDR3 is 13 residues long. The CDR3 loop reads CASSIAGGETQYF. As DNA, the CDR3 is TGTGCCAGTAGTATCGCCGGTGGAGAGACCCAGTACTTC.

V usage is TRBV5-1 and J usage is TRBJ2-7, with 11 bases matching TRBD2. Germline-derived CDR1 and CDR2 are SGHRS and YFSETQ. The CDR3 totals 16 residues. V dropped 2 bases and J dropped 5; count of bases not matched to a gene: 9. CDR3: CASSFSTSGVINEQYF. CDR3 bases: TGCGCCAGCAGCTTCTCGACTAGCGGGGTAATTAACGAGCAGTACTTC.

This clone came up a few times. This chain links TRBV19 with TRBJ1-2; D is unresolved. This CDR3 is built from 14 residues. Germline V lookup: CDR1 LNHDA, CDR2 SQIVND (reference sequence). Trimming took 3 bases from V and 8 from J, leaving 16 bases between them. The CDR3 region is CASSIGATKSGYTF. In nucleotides, the CDR3 is TGTGCCAGTAGTATCGGAGCCACAAAGAGCGGCTACACCTTC.

This chain links TRBV7-6 with TRBJ1-3; weak D call: TRBD1 (5 bases). Germline CDR1 reads SGHVS; CDR2 reads FNYEAQ. V was clipped by 4 bases and J by 0 bases, with 10 bases between them. The CDR3 length is 15 residues. The CDR3 bases are TGTGCCAGCAGCTCGGGACTGTCCTCTGGAAACACCATATATTTT. This sequence encodes CASSSGLSSGNTIYF.

J is TRBJ2-7 and V is TRBV7-6, with 8 bases identical to TRBD2. Germline V CDR1 and CDR2: SGHVS, FNYEAQ. The junction had 6 bases not matched to a gene; V was cut back by 5 bases and J by 0 bases. The CDR3 extends over 15 amino acids. This CDR3 is CASSTPRGGSYEQYF. The CDR3 region has the DNA TGTGCCAGCAGCACCCCACGGGGGGGCTCCTACGAGCAGTACTTC.

V gene TRBV11-2 combines with J gene TRBJ1-2, with TRBD1 matching over 9 bases. J lost 4 bases, V lost 5 bases, and 11 bases had no gene match. This CDR3 has 16 residues. CDR1 SGHAT and CDR2 FQNNGV come from the germline V gene. The DNA of the CDR3 is TGTGCCAGCAGCCATATTACAGGGGGCCAACCCTATGGCTACACCTTC. It is translated as CASSHITGGQPYGYTF.

The chain has TRBV5-1 and TRBJ1-3; D gene uncertain. Germline CDR1 SGHRS, CDR2 YFSETQ. The CDR3 contains 16 residues. V dropped 0 bases and J dropped 2 bases, with 12 bases sitting between them. This chain's CDR3 is CASSLVGGFAGNTIYF. CDR3 DNA: TGCGCCAGCAGCTTGGTAGGTGGGTTCGCTGGAAACACCATATATTTT.

The V gene is TRBV5-6, the J gene TRBJ1-6; a possible D gene is TRBD1 (6 bases). The length of the CDR3 is 15 residues. Trimming stripped 0 bases from V and 9 bases from J, with 13 bases between. Looked up from germline, CDR1 is SGHDT and CDR2 is YYEEEE. In DNA, the CDR3 is TGTGCCAGCAGCTTGGATCGGGGGCGAGCTTCACCCCTCCACTTT. As protein: CASSLDRGRASPLHF.

The CDR3 is CASSVPGTPDGYTF. The DNA for the CDR3 is TGTGCCAGCAGTGTTCCGGGGACCCCCGATGGCTACACCTTC. The V call is TRBV2, the J call TRBJ1-2; TRBD1 is a possible D gene (5 bases). The CDR3 totals 14 residues. CDR1 is SNHLY and CDR2 is FYNNEI in the germline V gene. V shed 4 bases and J shed 6 bases, with 15 bases lying between them.

The rearrangement uses TRBV30 and TRBJ1-2; possibly TRBD1 for D (6 bases). Germline V gives CDR1 GTSNPN, CDR2 SVGIG (reference sequence). Deletions cut 0 bases from V and 4 bases from J, with 9 bases between. The length of the CDR3 is 13 residues. In nucleotides, the CDR3 is TGTGCCTGGAGTGTTATGACAGGCTATGGCTACACCTTC. As protein: CAWSVMTGYGYTF. Combining the CDR3 with reference TRBV30 and TRBJ1-2 gives the whole variable domain SQTIHQWPATLVQPVGSPLSLECTVEGTSNPNLYWYRQAAGRGLQLLFYSVGIGQISSEVPQNLSASRPQDRQFILSSKKLLLSDSGFYLCAWSVMTGYGYTFGSGTRLTVV.

The gene calls are TRBV6-1 and TRBJ1-4; 8 positions agree with TRBD1. This CDR3 has 15 residues. V was pared by 5 bases and J by 4 bases, with 6 bases of the junction left unmatched. CDR1 MNHNS and CDR2 SASEGT come from the germline V gene. DNA for the CDR3: TGTGCCAGCAGTCCGAGACAGGGGAGTAATGAAAAACTGTTTTTT. The encoded protein is CASSPRQGSNEKLFF.

This clone has just a few counts. This rearrangement joins TRBV29-1 to TRBJ1-4, with D possibly TRBD1 on 5 matching bases. The V gene lost 6 bases and the J gene lost 3 bases, with 14 bases spanning the gap. CDR1 is SQVTM and CDR2 is ANQGSEA in the germline V gene. The CDR3 totals 14 residues. The CDR3 sequence: CSVGQAGPNEKLFF. Here the CDR3 DNA reads TGCAGCGTGGGCCAGGCGGGACCTAATGAAAAACTGTTTTTT.

This chain links TRBV27 with TRBJ2-7, with D perhaps TRBD1 (6 bases). The V end was cut by 2 bases, the J end by 4 bases, with 18 bases between. CDR3 length: 16 amino acids. Per germline, CDR1 MNHEY and CDR2 SMNVEV (reference sequence). CDR3 protein: CASSLRDARGGYEQYF. CDR3 DNA sequence: TGTGCCAGCAGTTTAAGGGACGCCCGAGGGGGTTACGAGCAGTACTTC.

The V and J genes are TRBV9 and TRBJ2-3; 9 positions match TRBD2. The CDR3 consists of 14 residues. CDR1 and CDR2 (germline): SGDLS, YYNGEE. J gave up 6 bases and V 6 bases, and 8 bases lay outside the gene matches. DNA of the CDR3: TGTGCCAGCACAAGCGGGGGGCAATCCGATACGCAGTATTTT. The encoded protein is CASTSGGQSDTQYF.

The CDR3 DNA follows: TGTGCCAGCAGTGAACGGGGGACAGGGGCCTACAATGAGCAGTTCTTC. It specifies CASSERGTGAYNEQFF. The chain employs TRBV25-1 and TRBJ2-1; 10 bases are shared with TRBD1. The CDR3 length is 16 residues. V shed 2 bases and J 2 bases; nucleotides not matched to a gene: 3. The germline gives CDR1 MGHDK, CDR2 SYGVNS.

V gene TRBV7-9 combines with J gene TRBJ2-1, with D perhaps given as TRBD1 or TRBD2 (5 bases each). CDR1 and CDR2 from the germline V gene are SEHNR and FQNEAQ (reference sequence). Trimming shortened V by 1 base and J by 4 bases, and 20 bases separated the two germline ends. The CDR3 runs to 18 residues. The CDR3 is CASSLGGTWGSLYNEQFF. CDR3 coding DNA: TGTGCCAGCAGCTTAGGGGGAACCTGGGGGAGCCTATACAATGAGCAGTTCTTC.